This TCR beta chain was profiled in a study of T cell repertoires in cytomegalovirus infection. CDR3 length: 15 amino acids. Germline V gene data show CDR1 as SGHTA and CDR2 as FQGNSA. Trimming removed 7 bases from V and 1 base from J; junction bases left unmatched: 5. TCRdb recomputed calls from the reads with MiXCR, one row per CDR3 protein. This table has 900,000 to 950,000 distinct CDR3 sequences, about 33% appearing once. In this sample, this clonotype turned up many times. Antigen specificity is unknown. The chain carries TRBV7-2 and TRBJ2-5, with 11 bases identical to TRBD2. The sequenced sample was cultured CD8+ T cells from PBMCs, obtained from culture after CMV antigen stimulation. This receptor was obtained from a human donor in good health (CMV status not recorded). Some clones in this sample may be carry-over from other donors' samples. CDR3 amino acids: CASNLSGGVQETQYF. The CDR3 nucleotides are TGTGCCAGCAACCTTAGCGGGGGGGTCCAAGAGACCCAGTACTTC. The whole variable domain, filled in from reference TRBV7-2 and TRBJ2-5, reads GAGVSQSPSNKVTEKGKDVELRCDPISGHTALYWYRQSLGQGLEFLIYFQGNSAPDKSGLPSDRFSAERTGGSVSTLTIQRTQQEDSAVYLCASNLSGGVQETQYFGPGTRLLVL.